This TCR beta chain came from a study of patients and donors after allogeneic stem cell transplantation. TCRdb independently ran MiXCR on the RT-PCR reads; one entry per CDR3 protein. This table has about a million distinct CDR3 sequences, roughly 18% appearing once. CDR1 is SEHNR, CDR2 FQNEAQ, per germline (reference sequence). The CDR3 consists of 14 residues. The J segment lost 7 bases and the V segment lost 5 bases, leaving 7 bases of the junction unmatched. V gene TRBV7-9 combines with J gene TRBJ2-1; 8 bases match TRBD1. The clonotype comes from a human donor who was either an allogeneic HSCT recipient or a stem cell or donor lymphocyte infusion donor (not recorded which). It is not recorded whose cells these are; they may come from a transplant donor. The sequenced sample consisted of blood, either unsorted or a sorted T cell fraction (not recorded which). CDR3 loop: CASSTPTGANEQFF. CDR3 in DNA: TGTGCCAGCAGCACCCCGACAGGGGCTAATGAGCAGTTCTTC.